This TCR beta chain originates from a study of blood T cells in healthy people across ages. Study results and caveats: Among T cells, TCR beta diversity per million cells dropped roughly linearly as age rose.

CDR1 is MDHEN, CDR2 SYDVKM, per germline. The CDR3 contains 17 residues. The authors ran a second PCR of about 6 to 11 cycles using a sample-barcoded 5' primer and a J-beta primer mix. TCRdb fed the 5' RACE reads into MiXCR, producing one record per CDR3 protein. This sample yields about 800,000 distinct CDR3 sequences, of which roughly 25% are seen a single time; approximately 4% belongs to the top ten. Points on this clonotype: Its antigen remains unknown.

Healthy Caucasian individuals from Russia aged about 6 to 90 were enrolled as donors. The same sample was also studied in work on T cells of mothers and their children. From that study: Thymic selection molds TCR recombination output in a comparable way in related and unrelated pairs. Related mother-child pairs showed slightly, non-significantly higher overlap than unrelated pairs.

This receptor was taken from a boy between 10 and 17 years old in good health. The material sequenced was blood. The rearrangement links TRBV28 to TRBJ2-1, with 16 bases identical to TRBD2. The J call is doubtful: the DNA matches TRBJ2-7 better. CDR3 residues: CASTYPGTSGGAHEQYF. The CDR3, as DNA: TGTGCCAGCACCTACCCAGGGACTAGCGGGGGGGCCCACGAGCAGTACTTC.